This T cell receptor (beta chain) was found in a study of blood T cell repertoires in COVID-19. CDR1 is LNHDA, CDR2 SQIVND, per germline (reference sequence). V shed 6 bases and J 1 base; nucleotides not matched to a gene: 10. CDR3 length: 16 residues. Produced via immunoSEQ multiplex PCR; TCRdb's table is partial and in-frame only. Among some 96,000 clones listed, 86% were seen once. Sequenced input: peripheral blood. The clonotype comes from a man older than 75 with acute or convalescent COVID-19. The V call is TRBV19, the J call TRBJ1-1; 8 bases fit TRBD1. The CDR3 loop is CASRKAAGGQNTEAFF. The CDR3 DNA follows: TGTGCCAGTAGAAAGGCGGCAGGGGGCCAGAACACTGAAGCTTTCTTT.